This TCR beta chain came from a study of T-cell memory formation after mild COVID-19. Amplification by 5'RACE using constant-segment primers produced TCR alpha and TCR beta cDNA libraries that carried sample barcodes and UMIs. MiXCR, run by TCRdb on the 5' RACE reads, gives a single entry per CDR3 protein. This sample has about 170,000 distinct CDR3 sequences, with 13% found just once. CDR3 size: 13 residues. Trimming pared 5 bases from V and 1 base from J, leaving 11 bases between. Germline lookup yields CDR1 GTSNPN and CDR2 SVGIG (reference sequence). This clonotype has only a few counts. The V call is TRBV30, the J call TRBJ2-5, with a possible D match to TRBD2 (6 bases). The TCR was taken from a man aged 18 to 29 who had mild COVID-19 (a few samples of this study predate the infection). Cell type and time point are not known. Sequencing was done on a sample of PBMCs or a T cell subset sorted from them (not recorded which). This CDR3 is CAWAWGLQETQYF. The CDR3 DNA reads TGTGCCTGGGCATGGGGACTCCAAGAGACCCAGTACTTC.